This T cell receptor beta chain originates from a study of blood T cell repertoires in COVID-19. About the study: Acute-phase and convalescent COVID-19 samples originated in the United States, Italy and Spain. PBMCs, B-cell-depleted T cells, or T cells provided the cDNA or gDNA that made up the material.

This clone came up a few times. V lost 4 bases, J lost 7 bases, and 13 bases lay in between. This CDR3 spans 13 amino acids. Germline values: CDR1 MNHEY, CDR2 SVGAGI. As originally analysed: By means of reference gene primer amplification, nucleated cell counts were estimated. Here immunoSEQ multiplex PCR was the method, and the copy in TCRdb shows in-frame clones only, minus some. V and J calls and clone size follow that table, whereas D and trimming were derived from the DNA. Seen here are around 140,000 clones, approximately 81% observed once, and the top ten hold 2% to 3%. This TCR came from a human donor with acute or convalescent COVID-19. The donor label of this sample is uncertain. The gene calls are TRBV6-5 and TRBJ1-1; TRBD1 is a possible D gene (6 bases). Input material: peripheral blood. For the CDR3, the DNA is TGTGCCAGCAGTTCACCAGGGGTCGGTGAAGCTTTCTTT. This translates into CASSSPGVGEAFF.